This TCR beta chain was recovered during a study of blood T cell repertoires in COVID-19. The CDR3 contains 19 residues. CDR1 and CDR2 (germline): SGDLS, YYNGEE. The V segment lost 4 bases and the J segment 5 bases; nucleotides outside the gene matches: 16. Libraries were prepared by immunoSEQ multiplex PCR; TCRdb keeps only in-frame clonotypes and omits some of them. The sample lists about 380,000 clones, approximately 88% occurring once. Sequenced sample: peripheral blood. This TCR was sampled from a man aged 40-49 years with acute or convalescent COVID-19. The rearrangement links TRBV9 to TRBJ2-5; 14 bases agree with TRBD2. CDR3 bases: TGTGCCAGCAGCTTTGGACTAGCGGGAGGCCTTATGGGCGTTGAGACCCAGTACTTC. Encoded protein: CASSFGLAGGLMGVETQYF.